These T cell receptor beta chains were read from a single sample in a study of Ad26.COV2.S vaccination and SARS-CoV-2 variants. Assay used: immunoSEQ multiplex PCR; TCRdb lists only in-frame clones, some missing. Of fewer than 400,000 clones in the sample, 85% are singletons; the top ten hold 2% to 2.5%. Sample: peripheral blood, taken in a trial of Ad26.COV2.S vaccine versus placebo. Receptor source: a person aged 18-60 years who received the Ad26.COV2.S COVID-19 vaccine or a placebo. Each CDR3 is given with its conserved first and last residue. The D gene is left open where the match is weak. Clone size appears in some rows only: once, few, many, or a class for an expanded clone.

d_gene	abundance	j_gene	v_gene	CDR3aa	CDR3nt
TRBD1	-	TRBJ1-4	TRBV30	CAWRQGAGANEKLFF	TGTGCCTGGAGACAGGGGGCAGGGGCTAATGAAAAACTGTTTTTT
-	-	TRBJ2-3	TRBV5-4	CASSLDQGTGTDTQYF	TGTGCCAGCAGCTTGGATCAGGGGACGGGCACAGATACGCAGTATTTT
TRBD1	-	TRBJ1-2	TRBV28	CASSPSPGQGAGIYGYTF	TGTGCCAGCAGTCCTTCCCCGGGACAGGGGGCAGGAATCTATGGCTACACCTTC
TRBD2	-	TRBJ2-7	TRBV6-6	CASSRTSGDLYEQYF	TGTGCCAGCAGCAGGACTAGCGGAGACTTATACGAGCAGTACTTC
TRBD2	-	TRBJ2-3	TRBV10-3	CAIDRAGGPGDTQYF	TGTGCCATCGATCGAGCGGGGGGGCCTGGAGATACGCAGTATTTT
-	-	TRBJ2-4	TRBV5-1	CASSLGLVSYPPNIQYF	TGCGCCAGCAGCTTGGGTCTGGTTTCTTACCCACCAAACATTCAGTACTTC
TRBD1	-	TRBJ2-1	TRBV28	CASSSDRGQDEQFF	TGTGCCAGCAGTTCTGACAGGGGGCAAGATGAGCAGTTCTTC
TRBD1	-	TRBJ2-7	TRBV10-3	CAISESRGLIYEQYF	TGTGCCATCAGTGAGTCTAGGGGGCTGATCTACGAGCAGTACTTC
TRBD1	-	TRBJ1-1	TRBV10-3	CAIRKQGGENTEAFF	TGTGCCATCAGGAAGCAGGGGGGCGAGAACACTGAAGCTTTCTTT
-	-	TRBJ1-5	TRBV29-1	CSVGDPNQPQHF	TGCAGCGTTGGGGACCCTAATCAGCCCCAGCATTTT
TRBD2	-	TRBJ2-3	TRBV5-1	CASSLVFGGADTQYF	TGCGCCAGCAGCTTGGTCTTTGGGGGGGCAGATACGCAGTATTTT
-	-	TRBJ1-2	TRBV5-6	CASSLAPGQGINYGYTF	TGTGCCAGCAGCTTGGCCCCGGGGCAGGGAATTAACTATGGCTACACCTTC
-	-	TRBJ1-2	TRBV7-5	CVRSQQGSRGSTF	TGTGTCAGAAGCCAACAGGGGTCCAGGGGCAGCACCTTC
TRBD1	-	TRBJ1-5	TRBV7-3	CASSLTDRAKRYSNQPQHF	TGTGCCAGCAGCTTAACGGACAGGGCAAAGAGATATAGCAATCAGCCCCAGCATTTT
-	-	TRBJ1-3	TRBV28	CASRGSGNTIYF	TGTGCCAGCCGGGGGTCTGGAAACACCATATATTTT
-	few	TRBJ2-7	TRBV27	CASSLWGGGAGNEQYF	TGTGCCAGCAGTTTGTGGGGAGGGGGCGCCGGGAACGAGCAGTACTTC
-	once	TRBJ1-1	TRBV5-4	CASSSGMNTEAFF	TGTGCCAGCAGCTCGGGAATGAACACTGAAGCTTTCTTT
-	-	TRBJ1-2	TRBV7-6	CASSSMRGNGYTF	TGTGCCAGCAGCTCAATGCGGGGGAATGGCTACACCTTC
-	once	TRBJ1-6	TRBV5-1	CASSFRGRDNSPLHF	TGCGCCAGCAGCTTCCGGGGGAGGGATAATTCACCCCTCCACTTT
-	-	TRBJ1-2	TRBV6-2/TRBV6-3	CASSPQAVYGYTF	TGTGCCAGCAGCCCACAGGCCGTCTATGGCTACACCTTC
TRBD1	-	TRBJ1-2	TRBV2	CASTPGQEDGYTF	TGTGCCAGCACCCCGGGACAGGAGGATGGCTACACCTTC
TRBD1	-	TRBJ1-2	TRBV5-5	CASSPGQNYGYTF	TGTGCCAGCAGCCCGGGACAGAACTATGGCTACACCTTC
-	-	TRBJ1-1	TRBV14	CASSQLTGSYTEAFF	TGTGCCAGCAGCCAACTAACAGGGTCCTACACTGAAGCTTTCTTT
-	-	TRBJ2-7	TRBV4-1	CASSQLTRGQTYEQYF	TGCGCCAGCAGCCAACTAACGCGGGGGCAAACCTACGAGCAGTACTTC
-	-	TRBJ2-3	TRBV4-2	CASSHRAGNTDTQYF	TGTGCCAGCAGCCATCGAGCGGGTAACACAGATACGCAGTATTTT
TRBD2	-	TRBJ2-3	TRBV4-2	CASSQEMGLVSDTQYF	TGTGCCAGCAGCCAAGAGATGGGACTAGTCTCTGATACGCAGTATTTT
-	-	TRBJ2-7	TRBV19	CASTPTVSSYEQYF	TGTGCCAGTACCCCAACGGTATCCTCCTACGAGCAGTACTTC
-	-	TRBJ1-5	TRBV10-3	CAIKGSRDDQPQHF	TGTGCCATCAAGGGGTCCAGGGACGATCAGCCCCAGCATTTT
-	-	TRBJ2-1	TRBV5-1	CASSLQRGDEQFF	TGCGCCAGCAGCTTACAAAGAGGAGACGAGCAGTTCTTC
-	-	TRBJ1-4	TRBV14	CASSQEFWWKLFF	TGTGCCAGCAGCCAAGAATTTTGGTGGAAACTGTTTTTT
TRBD1	-	TRBJ1-1	TRBV7-9	CASSRTGGGYTEAFF	TGTGCCAGCAGTCGGACAGGGGGCGGGTACACTGAAGCTTTCTTT
-	-	TRBJ1-1	TRBV5-1	CASSSLGGNTEAFF	TGCGCCAGCAGCTCTCTAGGGGGGAACACTGAAGCTTTCTTT
TRBD1	-	TRBJ1-2	TRBV5-1	CASSREGAQGYGYTF	TGCGCCAGCAGCAGGGAGGGGGCGCAGGGCTATGGCTACACCTTC
-	-	TRBJ2-7	TRBV6-5	CATLADRTYEQYF	TGTGCCACACTCGCGGACAGAACTTACGAGCAGTACTTC
TRBD1	-	TRBJ1-2	TRBV6-5	CASSGQTGFYGYTF	TGTGCCAGCAGCGGACAGACAGGGTTCTATGGCTACACCTTC
TRBD1	-	TRBJ1-4	TRBV5-6	CASSPGTGNEKLFF	TGTGCCAGCAGCCCCGGGACAGGGAATGAAAAACTGTTTTTT
TRBD2	once	TRBJ2-4	TRBV28	CASRTSGGLAKNIQYF	TGTGCCAGCCGGACTAGCGGGGGGCTAGCCAAAAACATTCAGTACTTC
TRBD2	-	TRBJ2-7	TRBV19	CATQLTSGAGEQYF	TGTGCCACTCAACTGACTAGCGGGGCAGGGGAGCAGTACTTC
TRBD1	-	TRBJ2-3	TRBV2	CASTGQGSDTQYF	TGTGCCAGCACCGGACAGGGGTCGGATACGCAGTATTTT
-	-	TRBJ2-7	TRBV12-3/TRBV12-4	CASSLSMIDEQYF	TGTGCCAGCAGTTTGAGCATGATCGACGAGCAGTACTTC
TRBD1	once	TRBJ1-4	TRBV6-5	CASKTGVREKLFF	TGTGCCAGCAAGACAGGGGTCCGGGAAAAACTGTTTTTT
TRBD2	-	TRBJ2-7	TRBV7-8	CASSSGLAGYYEQYF	TGTGCCAGCAGCTCCGGACTAGCGGGTTACTACGAGCAGTACTTC
TRBD2	once	TRBJ2-2	TRBV9	CASSVSLAGSTGELFF	TGTGCCAGCAGCGTAAGTCTAGCGGGGTCCACCGGGGAGCTGTTTTTT
TRBD2	-	TRBJ2-5	TRBV4-2	CASSQGPAGEVETQYF	TGTGCCAGCAGCCAAGGGCCAGCGGGGGAGGTAGAGACCCAGTACTTC
-	once	TRBJ2-7	TRBV27	CASSLTGALSYEQYF	TGTGCCAGCAGTTTAACAGGAGCACTCTCCTACGAGCAGTACTTC
TRBD2	-	TRBJ2-1	TRBV28	CASSSLGLAHYNEQFF	TGTGCCAGCAGTTCCCTCGGACTAGCGCACTACAATGAGCAGTTCTTC
TRBD2	-	TRBJ2-1	TRBV6-5	CASKLAGIYNEQFF	TGTGCCAGCAAACTAGCGGGGATATACAATGAGCAGTTCTTC
-	-	TRBJ1-2	TRBV18	CASSDSAYGYTF	TGTGCCAGCTCAGACAGTGCTTATGGCTACACCTTC
-	-	TRBJ2-5	TRBV18	CASSPRDVETQYF	TGTGCCAGCTCACCTAGGGACGTGGAGACCCAGTACTTC
TRBD1	-	TRBJ2-2	TRBV5-4	CASSPGQGATGELFF	TGTGCCAGCAGCCCCGGACAGGGGGCGACCGGGGAGCTGTTTTTT
TRBD2	-	TRBJ2-3	TRBV6-5	CASTDSGAIKDTQYF	TGTGCCAGCACCGATAGCGGGGCTATCAAGGATACGCAGTATTTT
TRBD1	-	TRBJ2-5	TRBV6-5	CASSYSGTGVQETQYF	TGTGCCAGCAGTTACTCCGGGACAGGGGTGCAAGAGACCCAGTACTTC
TRBD1	few	TRBJ1-2	TRBV11-2	CASSLTGYGYTF	TGTGCCAGCAGCTTGACAGGGTATGGCTACACCTTC
-	-	TRBJ2-5	TRBV5-1	CASSPILANQGETQYF	TGCGCCAGCAGTCCGATCCTAGCGAATCAAGGGGAGACCCAGTACTTC
TRBD2	-	TRBJ2-5	TRBV12-5	CASGLSSGGHKETQYF	TGTGCTAGTGGTTTGAGTAGCGGGGGCCATAAAGAGACCCAGTACTTC
-	-	TRBJ1-3	TRBV3-1/TRBV3-2	CASSQPRQTTGNTIYF	TGTGCCAGCAGCCAACCCAGACAGACGACTGGAAACACCATATATTTT
-	once	TRBJ1-3	TRBV5-8	CASSSTPGNTIYF	TGTGCCAGCAGCTCCACCCCTGGAAACACCATATATTTT
-	-	TRBJ2-6	TRBV5-1	CASSLQSSGANVLTF	TGCGCCAGCAGCCTACAGTCCTCCGGGGCCAACGTCCTGACTTTC